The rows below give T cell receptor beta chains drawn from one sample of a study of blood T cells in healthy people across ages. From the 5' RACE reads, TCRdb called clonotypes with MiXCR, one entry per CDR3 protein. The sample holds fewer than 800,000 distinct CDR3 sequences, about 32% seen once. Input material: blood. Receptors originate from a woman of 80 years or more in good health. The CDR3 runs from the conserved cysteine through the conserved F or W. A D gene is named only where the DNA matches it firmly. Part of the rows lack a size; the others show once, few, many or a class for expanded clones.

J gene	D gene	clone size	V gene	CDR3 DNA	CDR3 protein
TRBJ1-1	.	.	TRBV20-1	TGCAGTGCCAGGGCCGGACATGGACTAGAGAGCACTGAAGCTTTCTTT	CSARAGHGLESTEAFF
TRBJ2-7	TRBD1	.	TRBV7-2	TGTGCCAGCAGCTTCACGGGACAGGGGGTGAACGAGCAGTACTTC	CASSFTGQGVNEQYF
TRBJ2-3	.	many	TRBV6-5	TGTGCCAGCAGTTACTTGGGCACCACAGATACGCAGTATTTT	CASSYLGTTDTQYF
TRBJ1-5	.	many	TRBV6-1	TGTGCCAGCAGTGATTCAGGAGGCAATCAGCCCCAGCATTTT	CASSDSGGNQPQHF
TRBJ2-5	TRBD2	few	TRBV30	TGTGCCTGGGACCTAGCGGGGGGGCTCCAAGAGACCCAGTACTTC	CAWDLAGGLQETQYF
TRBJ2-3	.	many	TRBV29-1	TGCAGCGTTGGGCCTCAAGAAGGCACAGATACGCAGTATTTT	CSVGPQEGTDTQYF
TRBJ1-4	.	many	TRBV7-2	TGTGCCAGCAGCTTAGTCCCGGGGGTGGGTGAAAAACTGTTTTTT	CASSLVPGVGEKLFF
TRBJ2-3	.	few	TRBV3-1	TGTGCCAGCAGTCTACTACGACAGGCCGCAGATACGCAGTATTTT	CASSLLRQAADTQYF
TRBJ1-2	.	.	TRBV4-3	TGCGCCAGCAGCCAAGATCGGGGGGGCGCCGGGTCGAACTATGGCTACACCTTC	CASSQDRGGAGSNYGYTF
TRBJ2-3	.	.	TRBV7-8	TGTGCCAGCAGCCAAAGACGGGCACGACGGGGGGATACGCAGTATTTT	CASSQRRARRGDTQYF
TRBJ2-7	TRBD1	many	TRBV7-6	TGTGCCAGCGCCCGGGACAGGGGGTCGGAACAGTACTTC	CASARDRGSEQYF
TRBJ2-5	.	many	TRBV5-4	TGTGCCAGCAGCTTTCGGGGGGCGCAACGAGAGACCCAGTACTTC	CASSFRGAQRETQYF
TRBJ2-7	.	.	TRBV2	TGTGCCAGCAGTCCAGTAGGGGGGTCCTACAATGAGCAGTACTTC	CASSPVGGSYNEQYF
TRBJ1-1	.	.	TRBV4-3	TGCGCCAGCAGCCAAGAAGCCAAGAACACTGAAGCTTTCTTT	CASSQEAKNTEAFF
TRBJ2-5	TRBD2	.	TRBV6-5	TGTGCCAGCAGTTCCAGCTCAGGACTAGCGGGAGGTCGGGAGCAGTACTTC	CASSSSSGLAGGREQYF
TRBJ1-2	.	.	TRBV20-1	TGCAGTGCTAGAGATAAGATGCTGCAGGGAATAAGTGGGTATGGCTACACCTTC	CSARDKMLQGISGYGYTF
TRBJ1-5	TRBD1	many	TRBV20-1	TGCAGTGCAAGGCCGGGACAGCGTAATCAGCCCCAGCATTTT	CSARPGQRNQPQHF
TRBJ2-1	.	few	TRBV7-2	TGTGCCAGCAGCTTAGCCCAGGGCCCCTACACTGAGCAGTTCTTC	CASSLAQGPYTEQFF
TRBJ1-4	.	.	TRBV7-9	TGTGCCAGCAGCTCGACAGAGAAACTGTTTTTT	CASSSTEKLFF
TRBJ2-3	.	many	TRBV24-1	TGTGCCACCAGTGATCCCCCTTCAAATACGCAGTATTTT	CATSDPPSNTQYF
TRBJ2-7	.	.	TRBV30	TGTGCCTGGAGTGTTGGGGGGGCGCGGGTATCCTACGAGCAGTACTTC	CAWSVGGARVSYEQYF
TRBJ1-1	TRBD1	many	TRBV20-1	TGCAGTGCTGACAGGGACACTGAAGCTTTCTTT	CSADRDTEAFF
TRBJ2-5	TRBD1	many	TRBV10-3	TGTGCCATCAGTGAGTCGTTCGGACAGGGCTCGGGGACCCAGTACTTC	CAISESFGQGSGTQYF
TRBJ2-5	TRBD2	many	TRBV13	TGTGCCAGCAGCACAAGACTAGCGGGGGAAGAGACCCAGTACTTC	CASSTRLAGEETQYF
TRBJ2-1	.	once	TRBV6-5	TGTGCCAGCAGACGTATGGGTGAGCAGTTCTTC	CASRRMGEQFF
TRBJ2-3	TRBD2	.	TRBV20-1	TGCAGTGCTAGAGCCCGACTAGCGCCTAGCCCAGATACGCAGTATTTT	CSARARLAPSPDTQYF
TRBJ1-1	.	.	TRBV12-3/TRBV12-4	TGTGCCAGCATCCCCTCTTTGGGGGCCGGGGGAAGATGGGCTGAAGCTTTCTTT	CASIPSLGAGGRWAEAFF
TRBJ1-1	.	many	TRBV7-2	TGTGCCAGCAGCCCGTGGTTGAACACTGAAGCTTTCTTT	CASSPWLNTEAFF
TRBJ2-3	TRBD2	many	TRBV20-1	TGCAGTGCTTTTGGCGGGGGGGGACATGTTACGCAGTATTTT	CSAFGGGGHVTQYF
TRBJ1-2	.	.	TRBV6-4	TGTGCCAGCAGTGACTCATGGCCGCCAAACTATGGCTACACCTTC	CASSDSWPPNYGYTF
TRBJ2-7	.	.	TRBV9	TGTGCCAGCAGCGTAGAACCAGTCGGGTACGAGCAGTACTTC	CASSVEPVGYEQYF
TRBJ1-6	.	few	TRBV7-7	TGTGCCAGCAGCTCGGGGGGGGCGGATTCACCCCTCCACTTT	CASSSGGADSPLHF
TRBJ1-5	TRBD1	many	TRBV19	TGTGCCAGTAGTCTGGGGACAGGGGATCAGCCCCAGCATTTT	CASSLGTGDQPQHF
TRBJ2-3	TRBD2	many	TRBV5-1	TGCGCCAGCAGCTTGAGGGGACTAGCGAGGTCCAGAGATACGCAGTATTTT	CASSLRGLARSRDTQYF
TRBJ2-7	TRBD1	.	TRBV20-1	TGCAGTGCTAGAGATCGGGGACAGGGAGGCCACGAGCAGTACTTC	CSARDRGQGGHEQYF
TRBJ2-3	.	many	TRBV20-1	TGCAGTGCTGGCGGAGGGGGGTTTGCAGATACGCAGTATTTT	CSAGGGGFADTQYF
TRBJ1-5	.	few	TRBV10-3	TGTGCCATCAAATCCGGGGACGGGTCGTCCCAGCCCCAGCATTTT	CAIKSGDGSSQPQHF
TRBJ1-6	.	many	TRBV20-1	TGCAGTGCTAGAGAAGGGGCAGGGAATTCACCCCTCCACTTT	CSAREGAGNSPLHF
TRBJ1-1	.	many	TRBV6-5	TGTGCCAGCAGTAGGGGCTGGAACACTGAAGCTTTCTTT	CASSRGWNTEAFF
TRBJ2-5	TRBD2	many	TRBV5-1	TGCGCCAGCAGCTCACTAGCGGCCCAAGAGACCCAGTACTTC	CASSSLAAQETQYF
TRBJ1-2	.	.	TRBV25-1	TGTGCCAGCAGTGCTCGGACCTGGTATGGCTACACCTTC	CASSARTWYGYTF
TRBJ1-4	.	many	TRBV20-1	TGCAGTGCTAGACGGCCTAATGAAAAACTGTTTTTT	CSARRPNEKLFF
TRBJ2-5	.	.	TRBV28	TGTGCCAGCAGTTTTCATGGGGCGGGGCGAGGAGAGACCCAGTACTTC	CASSFHGAGRGETQYF
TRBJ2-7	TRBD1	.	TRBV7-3	TGTGCCAGCAGCTTAAGGGCAGGGGGACACTACGAGCAGTACTTC	CASSLRAGGHYEQYF
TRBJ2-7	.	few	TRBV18	TGTGCCAGCTCACTACGACAGGAGGTTTACGAGCAGTACTTC	CASSLRQEVYEQYF
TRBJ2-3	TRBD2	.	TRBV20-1	TGCAGTGCAGACACCGGGACTAGCCGCACAGATACGCAGTATTTT	CSADTGTSRTDTQYF